The 5 T cell receptor beta chains below were found in one sample sequenced in a study of T cells after yellow fever vaccination. TCRdb fed the 5' RACE reads into MiXCR, producing one record per CDR3 protein. The sample contains approximately 250,000 distinct CDR3 sequences, 6.5% to 7.5% of which appear only once. Here the sequenced sample was CD4+ T cells sorted from PBMCs, taken on the day of the yellow fever booster vaccination. The receptor source for this set is a man aged 25 to 40 who received the YFV17D yellow fever vaccine.

The chain recombines TRBV20-1 with TRBJ2-7; unclear D gene. Trimming shortened V by 3 bases and J by 4 bases, and 16 bases separated the two germline ends. The CDR3 is made up of 14 amino acids. CDR1 and CDR2 (germline): DFQATT, SNEGSKA (reference sequence). The CDR3 is CSASKAGPAYEQYF. The DNA of the CDR3 is TGCAGTGCTAGTAAGGCTGGGCCAGCGTACGAGCAGTACTTC.

This clonotype was counted many times. CDR3 in DNA: TGTGCCAGCAGTTCCCGGGACATCCAAAACATTCAGTACTTC. Its translation: CASSSRDIQNIQYF. This chain joins TRBV25-1 and TRBJ2-4; the D gene is possibly TRBD1 (6 bases). V gave up 5 bases and J gave up 5 bases, with 13 bases separating them. The CDR3 has 14 residues. Per the germline V gene, CDR1 is MGHDK and CDR2 is SYGVNS.

The chain employs TRBV20-1 and TRBJ2-2; D not resolved. The CDR3 length is 13 residues. CDR1 and CDR2 (germline): DFQATT, SNEGSKA (reference sequence). The germline V and J ends were trimmed by 5 bases and 1 base, with 8 bases remaining between them. The CDR3 is CSAFLGNTGELFF. DNA of the CDR3: TGCAGTGCTTTCCTAGGGAACACCGGGGAGCTGTTTTTT.

The chain combines TRBV5-1 with TRBJ2-5; the match to TRBD2 covers 9 bases. Losses at the gene ends were 6 bases for V and 3 bases for J; bases not matched to a gene: 6. Per germline, CDR1 SGHRS and CDR2 YFSETQ. This CDR3 region has 14 residues. Here the CDR3 reads CASMSTSGKETQYF. In DNA, the CDR3 is TGCGCCAGCATGTCGACTAGCGGAAAAGAGACCCAGTACTTC.

This clonotype came up a few times. The chain is built from TRBV20-1 and TRBJ1-1; D is unresolved. This CDR3 contains 11 residues. The V and J ends lost 3 bases and 5 bases respectively, with 7 bases between them. In germline, CDR1 is DFQATT, CDR2 SNEGSKA (reference sequence). For the CDR3, the DNA is TGCAGTGCTAGTGGGCGTACTGAAGCTTTCTTT. It specifies CSASGRTEAFF.